This T cell receptor (beta chain) stems from a study of T cells in Graves' hyperthyroidism and ophthalmopathy. Findings and caveats of the study: Most thyroid-expanded clonotypes above 0.001 were also found in blood.

Stable Graves' hyperthyroidism denoted no ophthalmopathy progression over 18 months. Newly diagnosed patients aged 18 to 65 had hyperthyroidism of under 2 months' duration. This clonotype was counted many times. The antigen remains unidentified. Researchers amplified the TCR beta CDR3 regions from RNA transcripts. HTBI primers drove first-round RT-PCR of the TCR CDR3. Each CDR3 protein is one row after TCRdb ran MiXCR on the multiplex PCR reads. This table holds hundreds of thousands of distinct CDR3 sequences, 12% to 15% found once. CDR1 SQVTM and CDR2 ANQGSEA come from the germline V gene. The junction had 7 bases not matched to a gene; V was cut back by 5 bases and J by 5 bases. This CDR3 comprises 13 residues.

Sequencing was carried out using blood. The V call is TRBV29-1, the J call TRBJ1-1; 8 bases line up with TRBD1. This clonotype was obtained from a woman aged 18 to 35 with Graves' hyperthyroidism. CDR3 region: CSVRTGFLTEAFF. CDR3 nucleotide sequence: TGCAGCGTTCGGACAGGGTTCCTTACTGAAGCTTTCTTT.